This TCR beta chain was captured by sequencing in a study of long-term antiretroviral therapy in people with HIV. At the level of the study: Of all samples, the earliest predate the 2015 immediate-ART recommendation by about a decade.

Germline CDR1 is SSHAT and CDR2 is FNYEAQ (reference sequence). This CDR3 has 15 amino acids. Samples were assayed with immunoSEQ v3.0 at survey level. Profiling relied on immunoSEQ multiplex PCR, and the TCRdb table lists in-frame clones only, not all of them. The sample lists approximately 30,000 clones; 95% to 98% were seen once. In regard to this clone: Its target is unknown. A junction end diverges from the germline sequence, so it may reflect a read error.

Whole-study findings and limits: Post-treatment diversity went higher with ART but stayed below transplant donor controls. Repertoire composition at all time points was dominated by clones that had expanded before ART.

This specimen was unsorted PBMCs, taken 7.6 years after starting antiretroviral therapy. The sequence was collected from a man aged 30 to 39 with HIV. V gene TRBV7-7 combines with J gene TRBJ2-3, with 7 bases identical to TRBD1. The CDR3 loop is CASSRQGRGTDTQYF. The CDR3 nucleotides read TGTGCTAGCAGCCGACAGGGAAGGGGAACAGATACGCAGTATTTT.